These 31 T cell receptor beta chains came from one sample sequenced in a study of metastatic and nonmetastatic thyroid tumors. TCRdb used MiXCR to call clones anew from the PCR reads. The repertoire consists of 20,000 to 25,000 clones, with roughly 18% occurring once and the leading ten covering under 3%. All patients were treatment-naive before thyroid surgery. Sequencing input: adjacent normal tissue. Receptor source: a male donor with papillary thyroid cancer or a benign thyroid nodule (not recorded which). Some clones in this sample may be carry-over from other donors' samples.

By share, this clone ranks as medium-sized. V and J are TRBV27 and TRBJ2-3, with 8 bases fitting TRBD2. The CDR3 totals 14 residues. Losses at the gene ends were 5 bases for V and 7 bases for J; bases not matched to a gene: 8. Germline CDR1 is MNHEY and CDR2 is SMNVEV (reference sequence). CDR3 sequence: CASSLQRGRYTQYF. The CDR3 coding sequence is TGTGCCAGCAGTCTCCAGCGGGGGCGGTATACGCAGTATTTT.

The count of this clone is one. The genes are TRBV5-8 and TRBJ1-1, with D perhaps matching TRBD1 (6 bases). CDR1 and CDR2 (germline): SGHTS, YDEGEE. The CDR3 consists of 14 residues. V was cut by 2 bases and J by 7 bases, with 15 bases left in between. The CDR3 protein is CASSFSGGAGEAFF. The CDR3 nucleotides are TGTGCCAGCAGCTTTTCGGGGGGCGCCGGTGAAGCTTTCTTT.

This clone was recorded only once. The chain links TRBV9 to TRBJ2-3, with D possibly matching TRBD2 (6 bases). The CDR3 length is 16 residues. Germline lookup yields CDR1 SGDLS and CDR2 YYNGEE. Trimming removed 4 bases from V and 2 bases from J, with 17 bases in between. CDR3 DNA sequence: TGTGCCAGCAGCCAAGGACATGCGGGGAACACAGATACGCAGTATTTT. Amino acids: CASSQGHAGNTDTQYF. Complete variable domain (other parts from reference TRBV9 and TRBJ2-3): DSGVTQTPKHLITATGQRVTLRCSPRSGDLSVYWYQQSLDQGLQFLIQYYNGEERAKGNILERFSAQQFPDLHSELNLSSLELGDSALYFCASSQGHAGNTDTQYFGPGTRLTVL.

The CDR3 sequence is CSARDSPSGGVGGVNEQFF. CDR3 DNA sequence: TGCAGTGCTAGAGATTCCCCTAGCGGGGGGGTCGGAGGGGTCAATGAGCAGTTCTTC. This chain joins TRBV20-1 and TRBJ2-1; 12 bases are shared with TRBD2. V lost 0 bases, J lost 6 bases, and 15 bases stayed unmatched. The CDR3 length is 19 residues. Germline CDR1 reads DFQATT; CDR2 reads SNEGSKA (reference sequence).

The table lists this clone with many counts. V and J are TRBV4-1 and TRBJ2-1; no firm D call. V was pared by 1 base and J by 9 bases, with 4 bases between. The CDR3 consists of 11 residues. Germline-derived CDR1 and CDR2 are MGHRA and YSYEKL. The CDR3 coding sequence is TGCGCCAGCAGCCAAGTGGGTGAGCAGTTCTTC. Translated: CASSQVGEQFF.

Within the sample, this clone is medium-sized. J is TRBJ2-7 and V is TRBV6-1, with 12 bases matching TRBD2. V shed 10 bases, J shed 2 bases, and the junction held 12 bases outside the gene matches. Germline CDR1 is MNHNS and CDR2 is SASEGT. CDR3 length equals 16 residues. CDR3 coding DNA: TGTGCCACCTCTGGACTAGCGGGGACCTTTACCTACGAGCAGTACTTC. This codes for CATSGLAGTFTYEQYF.

This clone was detected many times. J is TRBJ2-7 and V is TRBV10-3; possibly TRBD1 or TRBD2 for D (5 bases each). Germline values: CDR1 ENHRY, CDR2 SYGVKD. The CDR3 has 11 amino acids. V gave up 2 bases and J gave up 8 bases, with 7 bases separating them. CDR3 region: CAISETGQQYF. The CDR3 DNA reads TGTGCCATCAGTGAGACGGGGCAGCAGTACTTC.

The chain is built from TRBV25-1 and TRBJ2-2; D tentatively fits TRBD1 or TRBD2 (6 bases each). The germline V and J ends were trimmed by 2 bases and 9 bases, with 16 bases remaining between them. This CDR3 comprises 15 residues. From germline, CDR1 is MGHDK and CDR2 SYGVNS. The CDR3 reads CASSELTSGARELFF. The CDR3 DNA sequence: TGTGCCAGCAGTGAACTCACCTCGGGGGCCAGGGAGCTGTTTTTT. Based on the CDR3 plus reference TRBV25-1 and TRBJ2-2, the full variable domain is EADIYQTPRYLVIGTGKKITLECSQTMGHDKMYWYQQDPGMELHLIHYSYGVNSTEKGDLSSESTVSRIRTEHFPLTLESARPSHTSQYLCASSELTSGARELFFGEGSRLTVL.

This clone was recorded many times. The J gene is TRBJ2-7, the V gene TRBV4-2; the D gene is possibly TRBD1 (5 bases). V lost 1 base and J 3 bases, leaving 10 bases between the germline ends. CDR1 is LGHNA and CDR2 is YNFKEQ in the germline V gene. The CDR3 is 14 residues long. CDR3 in DNA: TGTGCCAGCAGCCAAGCCTGGCAGGGCTACGAGCAGTACTTC. This translates into CASSQAWQGYEQYF.

As for this clone: Germline and junction disagree at one end, which may indicate a read error. The chain carries TRBV5-6 and TRBJ1-3; D not certain. This CDR3 contains 17 residues. Germline CDR1 and CDR2: SGHDT and YYEEEE. For the CDR3, the DNA is TGCGCCAGCAGCTCGGCACTCGGGTATACCTCTGGAAACACCATATATTTT. It codes for CASSSALGYTSGNTIYF.

This clone has ten or more counts. DNA for the CDR3: TGCAGCGTTCCAGTACAATGGAATGAGCAGTTCTTC. Translated, it gives CSVPVQWNEQFF. V usage is TRBV29-1 and J usage is TRBJ2-1; no definite D call. The CDR3 is 12 amino acids. Between the trimmed V and J ends, which lost 5 bases and 7 bases, there was a span of 12 bases. The germline V gene encodes CDR1 SQVTM and CDR2 ANQGSEA.

With respect to this clone: Possible read error: a much larger clone is one base away. Other DNA sequences in the sample encode the same CDR3. The chain combines TRBV20-1 with TRBJ1-2; a possible D gene is TRBD1 (5 bases). The CDR3 totals 13 residues. V lost 6 bases to trimming and J lost 3 bases, with 14 bases between them. The germline CDR1 and CDR2 sequences are DFQATT and SNEGSKA (reference sequence). CDR3 amino acids: CSASSGDHYGYTF. In DNA, the CDR3 is TGCAGTGCCAGCTCGGGGGATCACTATGGCTACACCTTC.

This clone was detected many times. The genes are TRBV19 and TRBJ2-5; tentatively, D is TRBD2 (5 bases). Germline CDR1 reads LNHDA; CDR2 reads SQIVND (reference sequence). The V end lost 7 bases, the J end lost 3 bases, and 15 bases lay between the germline ends. The CDR3 loop spans 14 amino acids. The CDR3 loop reads CASTKTYGKETQYF. In DNA, the CDR3 is TGTGCCAGTACCAAAACTTACGGGAAAGAGACCCAGTACTTC.

The table lists this clone with many counts. J is TRBJ2-1 and V is TRBV5-1; D ambiguous. The CDR3 is made up of 13 amino acids. Trimming cost V 0 bases and J 7 bases, with 8 bases left between them. Germline V CDR1 and CDR2: SGHRS, YFSETQ. The CDR3 nucleotides are TGCGCCAGCAGCTTGGAGAGTAGTAATGAGCAGTTCTTC. Translation: CASSLESSNEQFF.

CDR3 DNA sequence: TGTGCCAGCAGACAGGTCGGCCCGAGAGGGGGGGCATACAATGAGCAGTTCTTC. Protein: CASRQVGPRGGAYNEQFF. The rearrangement uses TRBV11-2 and TRBJ2-1; maybe TRBD2 (7 bases). Germline assignment: CDR1 SGHAT and CDR2 FQNNGV. Trimming pared 6 bases from V and 4 bases from J, leaving 25 bases between. CDR3 length: 18 amino acids.

Comments on this clone: This sequence may be a read error, since a much larger clone differs from it by one base. The chain links TRBV15 to TRBJ2-1, with TRBD2 matching 10 bases. Losses at the gene ends were 4 bases for V and 6 bases for J; bases not matched to a gene: 9. The length of the CDR3 is 16 residues. Germline V gives CDR1 LNHNV, CDR2 YYDKDF (reference sequence). CDR3 bases: TGTGCCACCAGCATAGAAGGACTAGCGGTGGGCAATGAGCAGTTCTTC. Its protein product is CATSIEGLAVGNEQFF.

This clone was seen many times. This chain joins TRBV7-2 and TRBJ2-1; 8 bases are shared with TRBD2. Germline CDR1 reads SGHTA; CDR2 reads FQGNSA. This CDR3 contains 15 residues. The trim removed 7 bases at V and 0 bases at J, leaving 5 bases unmatched. The CDR3 nucleotides read TGTGCCAGCACCCTCGGGGGGGCCTCCTACAATGAGCAGTTCTTC. Encoded protein: CASTLGGASYNEQFF.

This clone was picked up many times. The chain carries TRBV20-1 and TRBJ1-2; no clear D. The V end was cut by 1 base, the J end by 2 bases, with 8 bases between. The CDR3 consists of 13 residues. The germline gives CDR1 DFQATT, CDR2 SNEGSKA (reference sequence). CDR3 region: CSARGPDNYGYTF. DNA for the CDR3: TGCAGTGCTAGAGGGCCGGACAACTATGGCTACACCTTC.

There are a few counts of this clone. V gene TRBV12-3 or TRBV12-4 combines with J gene TRBJ2-7; TRBD1 is a possible D gene (5 bases). This CDR3 region has 14 residues. V lost 2 bases to trimming and J lost 5 bases, with 13 bases between them. The CDR3 DNA follows: TGTGCCAGCAGTTTATTACAGGCTGGGCACGAGCAGTACTTC. Translating it yields CASSLLQAGHEQYF.

This rearrangement joins TRBV6-1 to TRBJ1-1; no clear D gene. The germline V gene encodes CDR1 MNHNS and CDR2 SASEGT. The CDR3 extends over 11 amino acids. Trimming pared 11 bases from V and 12 bases from J, leaving 19 bases between. CDR3 amino acids: CAVLEALGSFF. DNA of the CDR3: TGTGCCGTCCTGGAGGCCCTGGGGTCTTTCTTT.

This clone rates as medium-sized. This rearrangement joins TRBV6-1 to TRBJ2-1, with D perhaps given as TRBD1 or TRBD2 (5 bases each). The germline CDR1 and CDR2 sequences are MNHNS and SASEGT. The CDR3 is 14 residues long. Trimming removed 8 bases from V and 0 bases from J, with 11 bases in between. The CDR3 coding sequence is TGTGCCAGCTGGGGACGTCGCTCCTACAATGAGCAGTTCTTC. Translating it yields CASWGRRSYNEQFF.

This clone has at least ten counts. V usage is TRBV7-8 and J usage is TRBJ2-1; 7 bases align to TRBD2. The CDR3 is 17 amino acids. Germline values: CDR1 SGHVS, CDR2 FQNEAQ. With 1 base clipped from V and 4 bases from J, the junction kept 10 bases outside the gene matches. The CDR3 sequence is CASSLEAPAGIYNEQFF. The DNA for the CDR3 is TGTGCCAGCAGCTTAGAAGCTCCAGCGGGGATATACAATGAGCAGTTCTTC.

This clone was recorded many times. The chain employs TRBV5-1 and TRBJ2-3; no reliable D call. CDR1 SGHRS and CDR2 YFSETQ come from the germline V gene. The CDR3 spans 14 residues. The V and J ends lost 0 bases and 1 base respectively, with 6 bases between them. The CDR3 spells CASSLGGGTDTQYF. Written as DNA, the CDR3 is TGCGCCAGCAGCTTGGGGGGTGGCACAGATACGCAGTATTTT.

This clone was seen a handful of times. The rearrangement joins TRBV7-2 to TRBJ2-3; no clear D gene. This CDR3 spans 12 amino acids. Between the trimmed V and J ends, which lost 2 bases and 5 bases, there was a span of 5 bases. The V gene's germline CDR1 is SGHTA and CDR2 FQGNSA. The CDR3 reads CASSLSQDTQYF. The CDR3 region has the DNA TGTGCCAGCAGCTTAAGCCAAGATACGCAGTATTTT.

This clone has a count of ten or more. V usage is TRBV2 and J usage is TRBJ1-5; weak D call: TRBD1 (5 bases). Germline-derived CDR1 and CDR2 are SNHLY and FYNNEI. V lost 3 bases and J 10 bases, leaving 19 bases between the germline ends. The CDR3 is 15 amino acids. The CDR3 nucleotides read TGTGCCAGCAGTGAGTATCAGGGCGCAAATATACCCCAGCATTTT. This encodes CASSEYQGANIPQHF.

This clone was counted ten times or more. The V and J genes are TRBV18 and TRBJ1-2; 9 bases align to TRBD1. Germline CDR1 KGHSH, CDR2 LQKENI. The CDR3 spans 15 residues. Trimming removed 6 bases from V and 6 bases from J; junction bases left unmatched: 11. The CDR3 coding sequence is TGTGCCAGCTCGCTAACGGGACAGGGAGTTAATGGCTACACCTTC. Translated, it gives CASSLTGQGVNGYTF.

By share, this clone counts as medium-sized. The chain links TRBV6-1 to TRBJ2-7; no firm D call. Per germline, CDR1 MNHNS and CDR2 SASEGT. V lost 4 bases, J lost 3 bases, and 4 bases lay in between. The CDR3 runs 11 residues. CDR3 coding DNA: TGTGCCAGCAGTGGGATCTACGAGCAGTACTTC. This gives the protein CASSGIYEQYF.

Points on this clone: This may arise from a read error, as a much more abundant clone is one base away. This sample includes further DNA sequences coding for the same CDR3. The gene calls are TRBV30 and TRBJ2-5, with no clear D. This CDR3 is 13 amino acids long. The germline gives CDR1 GTSNPN, CDR2 SVGIG (reference sequence). For the CDR3, the DNA is TGTGCCTGGAGTGGTCGGTACCAAGAGACACAGTACTTC. Amino acids: CAWSGRYQETQYF.

There are many counts of this clone. This clone may be a read error of a much larger clone one base away. This chain joins TRBV19 and TRBJ1-1, with 7 bases fitting TRBD1. The CDR3 is 13 residues long. Germline lookup yields CDR1 LNHDA and CDR2 SQIVND (reference sequence). CDR3 sequence reads: CASMGQLNTEALF. CDR3 DNA: TGTGCCAGTATGGGACAGTTGAACACTGAAGCTCTCTTT.

The CDR3 reads CASITPSGYNKFF. CDR3 nucleotides: TGTGCCAGCATTACGCCCAGCGGTTATAATAAGTTCTTC. The chain has TRBV28 and TRBJ2-1; possibly TRBD2 for D (5 bases). V gave up 7 bases and J gave up 14 bases, with 21 bases separating them. CDR1 is MDHEN and CDR2 is SYDVKM in the germline V gene. The CDR3 consists of 13 residues.

This clone was observed many times. The rearrangement uses TRBV3-1 and TRBJ2-7; TRBD2 is a possible D gene (6 bases). The V end was cut by 0 bases, the J end by 7 bases, with 10 bases between. This CDR3 has 13 amino acids. Germline lookup yields CDR1 LGHDT and CDR2 YNNKEL (reference sequence). CDR3 protein: CASSQDLAGEQYV. As DNA, the CDR3 is TGTGCCAGCAGCCAAGATTTGGCGGGAGAGCAGTACGTC.